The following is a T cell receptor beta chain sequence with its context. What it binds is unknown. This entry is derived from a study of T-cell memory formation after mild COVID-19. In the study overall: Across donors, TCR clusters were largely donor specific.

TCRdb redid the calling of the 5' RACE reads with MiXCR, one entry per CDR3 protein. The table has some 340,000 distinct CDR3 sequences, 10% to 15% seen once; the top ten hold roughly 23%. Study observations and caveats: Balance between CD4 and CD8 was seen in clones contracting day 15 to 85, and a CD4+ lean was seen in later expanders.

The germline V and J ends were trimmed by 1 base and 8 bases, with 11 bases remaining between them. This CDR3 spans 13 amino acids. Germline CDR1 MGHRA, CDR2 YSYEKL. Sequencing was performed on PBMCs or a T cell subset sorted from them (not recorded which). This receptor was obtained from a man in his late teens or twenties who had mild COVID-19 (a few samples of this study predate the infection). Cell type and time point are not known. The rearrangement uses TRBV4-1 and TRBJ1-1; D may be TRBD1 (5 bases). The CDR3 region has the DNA TGCGCCAGCAGCCAAGGTCACAGGACCGAAGCTTTCTTT. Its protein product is CASSQGHRTEAFF.